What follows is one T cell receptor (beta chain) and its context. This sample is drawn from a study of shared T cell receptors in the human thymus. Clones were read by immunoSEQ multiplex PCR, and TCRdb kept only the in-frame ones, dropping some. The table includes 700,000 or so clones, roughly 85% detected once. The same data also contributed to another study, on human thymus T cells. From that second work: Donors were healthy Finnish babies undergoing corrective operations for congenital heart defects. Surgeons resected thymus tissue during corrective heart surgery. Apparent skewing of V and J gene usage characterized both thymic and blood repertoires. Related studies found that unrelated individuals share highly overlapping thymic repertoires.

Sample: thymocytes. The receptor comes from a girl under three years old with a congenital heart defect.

The CDR3 nucleotides read TGCGCCAGCAGTGAGTCGACAGGCGTTACTGAAGCTTTCTTT. Translated: CASSESTGVTEAFF. The chain uses TRBV10-2 and TRBJ1-1; TRBD1 is a possible D gene (6 bases). The CDR3 sequence is 14 residues long. CDR1 and CDR2 (germline): WSHSY, SAAADI. Between the trimmed V and J ends, which lost 0 bases and 5 bases, there was a span of 10 bases.